This TCR beta chain was found in a study of metastatic and nonmetastatic thyroid tumors. With MiXCR, TCRdb reprocessed the PCR reads. The repertoire has about 24,000 clones, roughly 19% of them found once; the top ten carry approximately 4.3%. Each patient came to thyroid surgery without any prior treatment (of any kind). This CDR3 contains 18 residues. CDR1 is LNHNV, CDR2 YYDKDF, per germline (reference sequence). V lost 3 bases, J lost 7 bases, and 8 bases stayed unmatched. This clone appeared many times. The chain joins TRBV15 to TRBJ2-2, with 16 bases fitting TRBD2. This clonotype was obtained from a male donor with papillary thyroid cancer or a benign thyroid nodule (not recorded which). Some clones in this sample may be carry-over from other donors' samples. The sample consisted of blood. CDR3 sequence (DNA): TGTGCCACCAGCAGGGGACTAGCGGGAGGGGAATCGAACGGGGAGCTGTTTTTT. Translating it yields CATSRGLAGGESNGELFF.